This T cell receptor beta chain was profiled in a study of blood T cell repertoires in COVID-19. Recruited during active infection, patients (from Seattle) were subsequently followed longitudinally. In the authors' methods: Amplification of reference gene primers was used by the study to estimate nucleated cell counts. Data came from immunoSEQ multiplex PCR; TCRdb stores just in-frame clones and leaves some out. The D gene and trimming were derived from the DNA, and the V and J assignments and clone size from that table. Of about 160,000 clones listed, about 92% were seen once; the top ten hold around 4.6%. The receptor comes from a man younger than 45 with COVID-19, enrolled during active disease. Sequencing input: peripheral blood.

The CDR3, as DNA: TGTGCCAGCAGCTCCCTACCCCTCGGACAGGCCCCCTACGAGCAGTACTTC. Protein: CASSSLPLGQAPYEQYF. The J gene is TRBJ2-7, the V gene TRBV7-8, with 7 bases identical to TRBD1. Germline-derived CDR1 and CDR2 are SGHVS and FQNEAQ. The CDR3 length is 17 residues. V lost 4 bases, J lost 2 bases, and 14 bases stayed unmatched.